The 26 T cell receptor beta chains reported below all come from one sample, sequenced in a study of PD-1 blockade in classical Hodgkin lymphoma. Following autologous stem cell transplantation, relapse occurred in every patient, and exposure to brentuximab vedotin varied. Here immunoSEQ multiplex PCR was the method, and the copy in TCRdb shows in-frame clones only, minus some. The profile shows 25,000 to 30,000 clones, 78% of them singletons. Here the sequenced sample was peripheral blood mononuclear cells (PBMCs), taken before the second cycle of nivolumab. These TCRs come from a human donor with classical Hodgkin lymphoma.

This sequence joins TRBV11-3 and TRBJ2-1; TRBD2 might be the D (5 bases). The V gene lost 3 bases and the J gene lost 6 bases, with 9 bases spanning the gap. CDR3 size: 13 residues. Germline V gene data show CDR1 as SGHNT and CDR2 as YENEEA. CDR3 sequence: CASSLVGLNEQFF. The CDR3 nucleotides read TGTGCCAGCAGCTTGGTCGGACTCAATGAGCAGTTCTTC.

In DNA, the CDR3 is TGTGCCAGCACTGAGATACAGGGTAGCAATCAGCCCCAGCATTTT. Translating gives CASTEIQGSNQPQHF. The rearrangement links TRBV2 to TRBJ1-5, with D perhaps TRBD1 (6 bases). The length of the CDR3 is 15 residues. The germline gives CDR1 SNHLY, CDR2 FYNNEI. V shed 7 bases and J shed 0 bases, with 13 bases lying between them.

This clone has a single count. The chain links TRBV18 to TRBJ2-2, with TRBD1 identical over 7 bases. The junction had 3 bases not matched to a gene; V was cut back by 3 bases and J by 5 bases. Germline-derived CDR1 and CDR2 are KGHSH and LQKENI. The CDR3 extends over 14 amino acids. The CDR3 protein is CASSPLQGTGELFF. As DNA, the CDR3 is TGTGCCAGCTCACCTTTACAGGGGACCGGGGAGCTGTTTTTT.

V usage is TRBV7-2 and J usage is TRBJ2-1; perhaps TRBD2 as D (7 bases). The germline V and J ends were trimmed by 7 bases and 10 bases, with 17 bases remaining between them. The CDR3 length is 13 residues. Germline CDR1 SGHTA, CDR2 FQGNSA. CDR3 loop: CASTPGGGREQFF. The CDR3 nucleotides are TGTGCCAGCACGCCTGGGGGGGGCCGGGAGCAGTTCTTC.

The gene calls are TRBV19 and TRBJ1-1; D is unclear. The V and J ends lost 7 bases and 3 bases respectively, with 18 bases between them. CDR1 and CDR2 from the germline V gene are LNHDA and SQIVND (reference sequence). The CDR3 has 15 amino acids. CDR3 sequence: CASTHPGLGYTEAFF. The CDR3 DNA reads TGTGCCAGTACCCATCCCGGGCTCGGGTACACTGAAGCTTTCTTT.

CDR3 in DNA: TGTGCCACCGGGACAGCCTATGGCTACACCTTC. This gives the protein CATGTAYGYTF. The chain is built from TRBV7-2 and TRBJ1-2; 7 bases map to TRBD1. The trim removed 10 bases at V and 4 bases at J, leaving 3 bases unmatched. The CDR3 loop spans 11 amino acids. Germline values: CDR1 SGHTA, CDR2 FQGNSA.

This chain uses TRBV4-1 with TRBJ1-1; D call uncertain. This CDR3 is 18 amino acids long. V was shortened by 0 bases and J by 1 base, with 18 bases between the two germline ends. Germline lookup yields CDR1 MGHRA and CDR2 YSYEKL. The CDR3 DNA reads TGCGCCAGCAGCCAAGACCCCTACCGCGCCCGAGAGAACACTGAAGCTTTCTTT. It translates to CASSQDPYRARENTEAFF.

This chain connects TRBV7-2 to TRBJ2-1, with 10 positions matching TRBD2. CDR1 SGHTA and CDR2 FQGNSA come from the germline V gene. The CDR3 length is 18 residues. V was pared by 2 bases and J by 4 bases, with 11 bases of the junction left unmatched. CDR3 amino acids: CASSLTSGAPSIYNEQFF. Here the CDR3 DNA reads TGTGCCAGCAGCTTAACTAGCGGGGCACCATCAATATACAATGAGCAGTTCTTC.

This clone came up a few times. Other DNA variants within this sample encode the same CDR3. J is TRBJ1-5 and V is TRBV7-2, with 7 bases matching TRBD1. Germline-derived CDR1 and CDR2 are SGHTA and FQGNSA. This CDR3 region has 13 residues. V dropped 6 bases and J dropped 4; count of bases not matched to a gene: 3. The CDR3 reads CASSLQGNQPQHF. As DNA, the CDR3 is TGTGCCAGCAGTTTACAGGGGAATCAGCCCCAGCATTTT.

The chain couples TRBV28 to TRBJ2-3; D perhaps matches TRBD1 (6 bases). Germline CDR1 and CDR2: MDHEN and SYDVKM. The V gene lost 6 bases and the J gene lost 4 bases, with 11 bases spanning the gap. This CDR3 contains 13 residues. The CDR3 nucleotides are TGTGCCAGCAGGGAGACAGGCTCAGATACGCAGTATTTT. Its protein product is CASRETGSDTQYF.

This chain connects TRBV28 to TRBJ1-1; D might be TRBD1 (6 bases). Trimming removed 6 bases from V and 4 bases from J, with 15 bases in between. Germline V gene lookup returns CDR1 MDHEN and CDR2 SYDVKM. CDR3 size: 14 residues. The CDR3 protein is CASRRPGVATEAFF. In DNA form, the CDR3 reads TGTGCCAGCAGGCGCCCAGGGGTTGCCACTGAAGCTTTCTTT.

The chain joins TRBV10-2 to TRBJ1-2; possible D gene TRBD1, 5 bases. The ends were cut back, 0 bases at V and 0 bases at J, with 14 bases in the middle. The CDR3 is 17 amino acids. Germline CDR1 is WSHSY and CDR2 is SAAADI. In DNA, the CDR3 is TGCGCCAGCAGTGAGTCGAGAGGGGTTAACTCTAACTATGGCTACACCTTC. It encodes CASSESRGVNSNYGYTF.

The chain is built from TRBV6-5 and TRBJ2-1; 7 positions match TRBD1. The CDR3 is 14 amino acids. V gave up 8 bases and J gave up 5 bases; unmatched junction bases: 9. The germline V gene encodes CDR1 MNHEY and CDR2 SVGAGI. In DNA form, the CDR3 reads TGTGCCAGCGCCTATCAGGGACAGAACAATGAGCAGTTCTTC. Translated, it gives CASAYQGQNNEQFF.

CDR3 bases: TGTGCCAGTAGTATAGGAGGGACTCAGCCCCAGCATTTT. Protein product: CASSIGGTQPQHF. The chain combines TRBV19 with TRBJ1-5; D is perhaps TRBD1 (5 bases). V was clipped by 1 base and J by 6 bases, with 7 bases between them. The CDR3 loop spans 13 amino acids. Germline values: CDR1 LNHDA, CDR2 SQIVND (reference sequence).

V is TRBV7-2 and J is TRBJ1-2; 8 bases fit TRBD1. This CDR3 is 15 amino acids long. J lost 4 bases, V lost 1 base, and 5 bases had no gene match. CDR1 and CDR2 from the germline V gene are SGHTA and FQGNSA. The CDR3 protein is CASSLVAGGAYGYTF. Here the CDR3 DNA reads TGTGCCAGCAGCTTAGTGGCAGGGGGCGCCTATGGCTACACCTTC.

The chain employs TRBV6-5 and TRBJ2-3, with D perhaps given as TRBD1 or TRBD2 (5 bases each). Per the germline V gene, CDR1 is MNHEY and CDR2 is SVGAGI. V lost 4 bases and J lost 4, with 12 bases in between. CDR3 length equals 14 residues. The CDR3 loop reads CASSLQGVADTQYF. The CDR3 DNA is TGTGCCAGCAGTTTGCAGGGAGTCGCAGATACGCAGTATTTT.

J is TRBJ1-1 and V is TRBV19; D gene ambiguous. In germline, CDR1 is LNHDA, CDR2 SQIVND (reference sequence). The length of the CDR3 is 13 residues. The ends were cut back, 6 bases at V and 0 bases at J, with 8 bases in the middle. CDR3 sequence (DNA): TGTGCCAGTAGGACGGGAATGAACACTGAAGCTTTCTTT. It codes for CASRTGMNTEAFF.

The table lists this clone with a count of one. The CDR3 region has the DNA TGCGCCAGCAGCATCCTAGGGGGACAGGGGAACGAGCAGTACTTC. This translates into CASSILGGQGNEQYF. The chain uses TRBV5-1 and TRBJ2-7; 10 bases agree with TRBD1. CDR3 size: 15 residues. Germline V gives CDR1 SGHRS, CDR2 YFSETQ. V trimming: 4 bases; J trimming: 5 bases; junction bases outside the gene matches: 9.

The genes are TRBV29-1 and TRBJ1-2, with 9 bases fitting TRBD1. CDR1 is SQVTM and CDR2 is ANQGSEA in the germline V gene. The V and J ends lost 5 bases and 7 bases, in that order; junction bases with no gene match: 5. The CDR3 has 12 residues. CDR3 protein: CSVWKTGGGYTF. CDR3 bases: TGCAGCGTTTGGAAGACAGGGGGTGGCTACACCTTC.

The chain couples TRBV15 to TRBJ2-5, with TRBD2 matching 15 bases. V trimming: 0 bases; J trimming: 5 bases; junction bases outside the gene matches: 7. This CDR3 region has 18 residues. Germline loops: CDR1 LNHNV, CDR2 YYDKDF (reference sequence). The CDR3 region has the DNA TGTGCCACCAGCAGAGATCCCGGACTAGCGGGGGGGAAGGAGACCCAGTACTTC. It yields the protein CATSRDPGLAGGKETQYF.

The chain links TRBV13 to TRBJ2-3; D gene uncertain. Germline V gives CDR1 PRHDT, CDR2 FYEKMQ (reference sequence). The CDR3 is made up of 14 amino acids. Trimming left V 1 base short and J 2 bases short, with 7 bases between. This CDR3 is CASSLVGITDTQYF. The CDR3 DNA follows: TGTGCCAGCAGCTTAGTGGGGATCACAGATACGCAGTATTTT.

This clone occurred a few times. The CDR3, as DNA: TGTGCCATGGGGGGGGCGTCCGCCTACGAGCAGTACTTC. This encodes CAMGGASAYEQYF. The chain combines TRBV6-1 with TRBJ2-7; TRBD2 is a possible D gene (7 bases). The CDR3 is made up of 13 amino acids. Trimming removed 10 bases at V and 2 bases at J, with 15 bases between. Looked up from germline, CDR1 is MNHNS and CDR2 is SASEGT.

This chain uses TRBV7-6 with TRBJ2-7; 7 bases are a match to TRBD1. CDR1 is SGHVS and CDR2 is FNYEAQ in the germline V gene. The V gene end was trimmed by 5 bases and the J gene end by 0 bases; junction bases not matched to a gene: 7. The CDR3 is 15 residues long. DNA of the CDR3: TGTGCCAGCAGCCCTGGACAGGACAGCTCCTACGAGCAGTACTTC. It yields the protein CASSPGQDSSYEQYF. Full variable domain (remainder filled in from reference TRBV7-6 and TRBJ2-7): GAGVSQSPRYKVTKRGQDVALRCDPISGHVSLYWYRQALGQGPEFLTYFNYEAQQDKSGLPNDRFSAERPEGSISTLTIQRTEQRDSAMYRCASSPGQDSSYEQYFGPGTRLTVT.

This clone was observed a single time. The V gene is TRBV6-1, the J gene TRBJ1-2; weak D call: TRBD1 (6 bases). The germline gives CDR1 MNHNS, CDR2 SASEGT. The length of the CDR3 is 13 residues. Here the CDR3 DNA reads TGTGCTACTCAGGGGCCGGGTCCCTATGGCTACACCTTC. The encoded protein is CATQGPGPYGYTF.

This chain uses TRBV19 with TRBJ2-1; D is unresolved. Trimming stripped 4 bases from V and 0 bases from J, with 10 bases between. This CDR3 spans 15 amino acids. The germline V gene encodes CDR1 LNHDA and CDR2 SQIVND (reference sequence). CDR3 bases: TGTGCCAGTAGTAGTCAGCCTAGCTCCTACAATGAGCAGTTCTTC. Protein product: CASSSQPSSYNEQFF. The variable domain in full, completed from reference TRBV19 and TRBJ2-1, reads DGGITQSPKYLFRKEGQNVTLSCEQNLNHDAMYWYRQDPGQGLRLIYYSQIVNDFQKGDIAEGYSVSREKKESFPLTVTSAQKNPTAFYLCASSSQPSSYNEQFFGPGTRLTVL.

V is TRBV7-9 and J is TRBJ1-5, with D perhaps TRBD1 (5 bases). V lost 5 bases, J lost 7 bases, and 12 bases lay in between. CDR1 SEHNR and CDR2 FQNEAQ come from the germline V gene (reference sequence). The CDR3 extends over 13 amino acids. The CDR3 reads CASSVQERQPQHF. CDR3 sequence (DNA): TGTGCCAGCAGCGTACAGGAGCGACAGCCCCAGCATTTT.